The clone carrying this T cell receptor beta chain was counted many times. This sample was taken from a study of regulatory T cells in long-lasting Graves disease. Investigators prepared the TCR beta libraries by applying iRepertoire HTBI primers and Arm-PCR of CDR3 regions. TCRdb called the multiplex PCR reads again in MiXCR, with one record for every CDR3 protein. The sample yields approximately 360,000 distinct CDR3 sequences, about 10% seen once. Specified time point: newly diagnosed GD, antithyroid drugs for less than 3 months. Generation of the TCR library employed RNA extracted from PBMCs. CDR3 length: 14 residues. From germline, CDR1 is SGHAT and CDR2 FQNNGV. V lost 3 bases to trimming and J lost 2 bases, with 9 bases between them. The same sample was also used in a study of T cells in Graves' hyperthyroidism and ophthalmopathy. According to that study: The blood repertoire included most of the expanded thyroid clonotypes above 0.001.

The V and J genes are TRBV11-2 and TRBJ2-3; weak D call: TRBD2 (5 bases). The receptor was derived from a young woman with Graves disease. The input for sequencing was peripheral blood mononuclear cells (PBMCs), taken at new diagnosis, from a patient treated with antithyroid drugs. The CDR3 loop reads CASSFSGDTDTQYF. CDR3 coding DNA: TGTGCCAGCAGCTTTTCCGGGGACACAGATACGCAGTATTTT.